One sample yielded the 20 T cell receptor beta chains listed below, sequenced in a study of cytomegalovirus exposure and HLA in healthy donors (dated by TCRdb to the late 2010s). The library relied on the immunoSEQ multiplex PCR assay. For the multiplex PCR, a mixture combining 60 forward primers for TCR Vbeta segments and 13 reverse primers for TCR Jbeta segments was used. This immuneACCESS table, as held by TCRdb, lists in-frame sequences with V and J called but not all clones. Of the missing ones, under half trace to an unresolved V gene in checked studies; the others have no known cause. Across this sample there are about 220,000 clones, with about 81% seen only once. More than 5% of the sample belongs to the ten largest clones. The sequenced sample consisted of PBMCs. Receptors were obtained from a middle-aged woman in good health and CMV-seropositive.

The chain recombines TRBV27 with TRBJ2-2, with a possible D match to TRBD1 (5 bases). The CDR3 length is 17 residues. Trimming pared 0 bases from V and 6 bases from J, leaving 17 bases between. Looked up from germline, CDR1 is MNHEY and CDR2 is SMNVEV (reference sequence). The CDR3, as DNA: TGTGCCAGCAGTTTATCGTCGACAAAGGGGTCACCCGGGGAGCTGTTTTTT. This gives the protein CASSLSSTKGSPGELFF.

The V gene is TRBV28, the J gene TRBJ1-2; D might be TRBD1 (5 bases). There are 14 residues in the CDR3. V lost 6 bases to trimming and J lost 4 bases, with 15 bases between them. Germline values: CDR1 MDHEN, CDR2 SYDVKM. CDR3 protein: CASSPPRGGYGYTF. The CDR3 coding sequence is TGTGCCAGCAGCCCCCCCCGGGGGGGCTATGGCTACACCTTC.

The V and J genes are TRBV11-3 and TRBJ2-3; 7 bases line up with TRBD2. The CDR3 has 16 amino acids. With V trimmed by 3 bases and J by 4 bases, 10 bases remained unmatched. Germline CDR1 and CDR2: SGHNT and YENEEA. CDR3 protein: CASSFEGTSDSDTQYF. CDR3 coding DNA: TGTGCCAGCAGCTTCGAAGGTACTAGCGATTCAGATACGCAGTATTTT.

The V and J genes are TRBV5-1 and TRBJ2-3; D remains unclear. The CDR3 extends over 13 amino acids. The germline gives CDR1 SGHRS, CDR2 YFSETQ. The ends were cut back, 2 bases at V and 3 bases at J, with 7 bases in the middle. The CDR3 protein is CASSFLATDTQYF. The DNA of the CDR3 is TGCGCCAGCAGCTTTCTGGCAACAGATACGCAGTATTTT.

This clone was seen just once. The V and J genes are TRBV2 and TRBJ2-5; 11 bases fit TRBD2. With 6 bases clipped from V and 2 bases from J, the junction kept 5 bases outside the gene matches. The germline V gene encodes CDR1 SNHLY and CDR2 FYNNEI. The CDR3 runs to 15 residues. The CDR3 DNA follows: TGTGCCAGCAGGATTGGGACTAGCGGACAAGAGACCCAGTACTTC. Its translation is CASRIGTSGQETQYF. Together with reference TRBV2 and TRBJ2-5, the CDR3 gives the full variable domain: EPEVTQTPSHQVTQMGQEVILRCVPISNHLYFYWYRQILGQKVEFLVSFYNNEISEKSEIFDDQFSVERPDGSNFTLKIRSTKLEDSAMYFCASRIGTSGQETQYFGPGTRLLVL.

The chain couples TRBV7-2 to TRBJ1-6; possible D gene TRBD1, 5 bases. Between the trimmed V and J ends, which lost 4 bases and 8 bases, there was a span of 12 bases. Germline CDR1 is SGHTA and CDR2 is FQGNSA. This CDR3 region has 14 residues. This CDR3 reads CASSSQGFDSPLHF. The CDR3 DNA reads TGTGCCAGCAGCTCGCAGGGTTTTGATTCACCCCTCCACTTT. The whole variable domain, filled in from reference TRBV7-2 and TRBJ1-6, reads GAGVSQSPSNKVTEKGKDVELRCDPISGHTALYWYRQSLGQGLEFLIYFQGNSAPDKSGLPSDRFSAERTGGSVSTLTIQRTQQEDSAVYLCASSSQGFDSPLHFGNGTRLTVT.

This clone was detected a few times. The CDR3 DNA follows: TGTGCCAGCAGCCTCCTCCTAGCGGGAGGTCGTGATACGCAGTATTTT. It codes for CASSLLLAGGRDTQYF. The rearrangement joins TRBV11-1 to TRBJ2-3, with TRBD2 identical over 11 bases. The CDR3 consists of 16 residues. The V segment lost 5 bases and the J segment 6 bases; nucleotides outside the gene matches: 10. Germline loops: CDR1 SGHAT, CDR2 FQDESV (reference sequence).

V usage is TRBV30 and J usage is TRBJ2-1; a weak D match, TRBD2 (6 bases). Trimming cost V 4 bases and J 9 bases, with 10 bases left between them. From germline, CDR1 is GTSNPN and CDR2 SVGIG (reference sequence). The length of the CDR3 is 11 residues. The CDR3, as DNA: TGTGCCTGGAATCAGGGAGGTGAGCAGTTCTTC. Translating it yields CAWNQGGEQFF.

The chain uses TRBV5-1 and TRBJ2-2; D is perhaps TRBD2 (6 bases). The CDR3 runs to 14 residues. CDR1 is SGHRS and CDR2 is YFSETQ in the germline V gene. V was shortened by 0 bases and J by 7 bases, with 10 bases between the two germline ends. CDR3 sequence reads: CASSLAAGIGELFF. The DNA for the CDR3 is TGCGCCAGCAGCTTGGCGGCGGGGATCGGGGAGCTGTTTTTT.

This clone was counted once. The chain is built from TRBV6-1 and TRBJ1-3, with 8 bases matching TRBD1. The CDR3 has 16 amino acids. After removal of 0 bases from V and 4 bases from J, the junction contained 5 bases not matched to a gene. Germline loops: CDR1 MNHNS, CDR2 SASEGT. This chain's CDR3 is CASSEADRVEGNTIYF. The CDR3 DNA reads TGTGCCAGCAGTGAAGCGGACAGGGTAGAAGGAAACACCATATATTTT.

The chain couples TRBV29-1 to TRBJ2-7; D gene uncertain. The V gene lost 0 bases and the J gene lost 1 base, with 7 bases spanning the gap. Per the germline V gene, CDR1 is SQVTM and CDR2 is ANQGSEA. The CDR3 is 13 amino acids. The CDR3: CSVEDRDSYEQYF. The CDR3 DNA is TGCAGCGTTGAAGATAGAGATTCCTACGAGCAGTACTTC.

The genes are TRBV5-8 and TRBJ1-5, with 8 bases identical to TRBD1. Germline V gene data show CDR1 as SGHTS and CDR2 as YDEGEE. Trimming took 1 base from V and 0 from J; bases not matched to a gene: 0. The CDR3 runs 15 residues. The CDR3 DNA is TGTGCCAGCAGCTTGCAGGGGGCTAGCAATCAGCCCCAGCATTTT. Protein sequence: CASSLQGASNQPQHF.

This clone has only a few counts. V usage is TRBV6-5 and J usage is TRBJ1-4; D might be TRBD1 (6 bases). Trimming took off 0 bases at V and 6 bases at J, with 11 bases between the two ends. Germline V gene data show CDR1 as MNHEY and CDR2 as SVGAGI. The CDR3 runs 15 residues. In DNA form, the CDR3 reads TGTGCCAGCAGTTACTCCACAGGGAGGGATGAAAAACTGTTTTTT. The encoded protein is CASSYSTGRDEKLFF.

The chain employs TRBV11-3 and TRBJ2-7; the D gene is possibly TRBD1 (6 bases). This CDR3 spans 15 amino acids. Germline CDR1 and CDR2: SGHNT and YENEEA. V lost 1 base to trimming and J lost 1 base, with 11 bases between them. In nucleotides, the CDR3 is TGTGCCAGCAGCTTAGCCGGGACACCGTCCTACGAGCAGTACTTC. Protein: CASSLAGTPSYEQYF.

The chain is built from TRBV5-1 and TRBJ2-1; a possible D gene is TRBD1 (6 bases). CDR3 length: 13 amino acids. The germline V gene has CDR1 SGHRS and CDR2 YFSETQ. Trimming cost V 4 bases and J 7 bases, with 12 bases left between them. In DNA form, the CDR3 reads TGCGCCAGCAGCCGAGGGGGAGAGAATGAGCAGTTCTTC. This encodes CASSRGGENEQFF.

This clone was recorded once. V and J are TRBV15 and TRBJ2-3; 13 positions match TRBD2. The CDR3 consists of 16 residues. V was clipped by 4 bases and J by 1 base; unmatched bases: 2. The germline V gene encodes CDR1 LNHNV and CDR2 YYDKDF (reference sequence). The CDR3 spells CATSTGLAGGTDTQYF. CDR3 coding DNA: TGTGCCACCAGCACCGGACTAGCGGGGGGCACAGATACGCAGTATTTT.

DNA of the CDR3: TGTGCCAGCAGCCGAACTAGCGGGGGGGCCGAGACCCAGTACTTC. Translation: CASSRTSGGAETQYF. The gene calls are TRBV7-9 and TRBJ2-5; 13 bases match TRBD2. Germline loops: CDR1 SEHNR, CDR2 FQNEAQ (reference sequence). After removal of 5 bases from V and 5 bases from J, the junction contained 5 bases not matched to a gene. The CDR3 loop spans 15 amino acids.

This clone has more than one count but fewer than ten. The chain is built from TRBV27 and TRBJ2-3; the match to TRBD2 covers 8 bases. The ends lost 5 bases at V and 4 bases at J; junction bases unmatched: 8. The CDR3 extends over 15 amino acids. Per germline, CDR1 MNHEY and CDR2 SMNVEV (reference sequence). The CDR3: CASSLGGGIADTQYF. CDR3 nucleotide sequence: TGTGCCAGCAGTCTGGGCGGGGGGATAGCAGATACGCAGTATTTT.

The chain recombines TRBV9 with TRBJ1-1; 10 bases agree with TRBD1. The trim removed 3 bases at V and 4 bases at J, leaving 6 bases unmatched. Germline V gene sequence: CDR1 SGDLS, CDR2 YYNGEE. CDR3 length: 15 residues. CDR3 in amino acids: CASSDGTGDRTEAFF. The CDR3 DNA sequence: TGTGCCAGCAGCGATGGGACAGGGGATCGCACTGAAGCTTTCTTT.

The V gene is TRBV5-5, the J gene TRBJ1-2, with D maybe TRBD1 (5 bases). The CDR3 covers 14 residues. Per the germline V gene, CDR1 is SGHKS and CDR2 is YYEKEE (reference sequence). Trimming took 1 base from V and 6 from J, leaving 13 bases between them. The CDR3, as DNA: TGTGCCAGCAGCTTGTCGTCAGGGTTTGATGGCTACACCTTC. This gives the protein CASSLSSGFDGYTF.